The 7 T cell receptor beta chains given below trace back to one sample, sequenced in a study of T cells after yellow fever vaccination. TCRdb passed the 5' RACE reads through MiXCR, listing each CDR3 protein once. The sample gives around 400,000 distinct CDR3 sequences, under 14% of which show up once; 18% is in the top ten. This specimen was PBMCs, taken on the day of the first yellow fever vaccination. Receptors were obtained from a man aged 18 to 29 who received the YFV17D yellow fever vaccine.

The V call is TRBV20-1, the J call TRBJ2-7, with TRBD1 matching 7 bases. The CDR3 covers 13 residues. Germline lookup yields CDR1 DFQATT and CDR2 SNEGSKA (reference sequence). V shed 6 bases and J 5 bases; nucleotides not matched to a gene: 10. CDR3 bases: TGCAGTGCGAAAGACAGGGATTTGAACGAGCAGTACGTC. This sequence encodes CSAKDRDLNEQYV.

The chain is built from TRBV5-1 and TRBJ2-5, with D perhaps TRBD1 or TRBD2 (6 bases each). V was clipped by 7 bases and J by 5 bases, with 15 bases between them. CDR1 and CDR2 from the germline V gene are SGHRS and YFSETQ. The CDR3 sequence is 13 residues long. In nucleotides, the CDR3 is TGCGCCAGCGCAAAAGGGGGGTCGGAGACCCAGTACTTC. Translation gives CASAKGGSETQYF.

This chain links TRBV29-1 with TRBJ1-1; D remains unclear. V lost 4 bases and J lost 4, with 4 bases in between. This CDR3 is built from 10 residues. In germline, CDR1 is SQVTM, CDR2 ANQGSEA. The DNA of the CDR3 is TGCAGCGTTGCCAGCACTGAAGCTTTCTTT. Protein product: CSVASTEAFF. The entire variable domain, with the rest obtained from reference TRBV29-1 and TRBJ1-1, is as follows: SAVISQKPSRDICQRGTSLTIQCQVDSQVTMMFWYRQQPGQSLTLIATANQGSEATYESGFVIDKFPISRPNLTFSTLTVSNMSPEDSSIYLCSVASTEAFFGQGTRLTVV.

The rearrangement uses TRBV29-1 and TRBJ2-1, with 7 nucleotides matching TRBD2. Unmatched junction bases numbered 10, after V lost 3 bases and J lost 5 bases. Germline values: CDR1 SQVTM, CDR2 ANQGSEA. This CDR3 region has 15 residues. CDR3 in amino acids: CSVESWRGKNNEQFF. In DNA form, the CDR3 reads TGCAGCGTTGAGAGTTGGCGGGGGAAAAACAATGAGCAGTTCTTC.

J is TRBJ1-4 and V is TRBV4-3, with D unclear. V lost 2 bases and J 0 bases, leaving 7 bases between the germline ends. This CDR3 region has 15 residues. Germline V lookup: CDR1 LGHNA, CDR2 YSLEER. This CDR3 is CASSQRAATNEKLFF. CDR3 coding DNA: TGCGCCAGCAGCCAAAGGGCAGCAACTAATGAAAAACTGTTTTTT.

This clonotype was seen more than once but under ten times. J is TRBJ1-5 and V is TRBV4-1; D perhaps matches TRBD1 (5 bases). The CDR3 spans 14 residues. V dropped 2 bases and J dropped 6 bases, with 11 bases sitting between them. The germline V gene encodes CDR1 MGHRA and CDR2 YSYEKL. The CDR3 protein is CASSQITGGQPQHF. CDR3 sequence (DNA): TGCGCCAGCAGCCAAATCACAGGCGGTCAGCCCCAGCATTTT.

The chain couples TRBV6-2 or TRBV6-3 to TRBJ1-6; D is ambiguous. The CDR3 spans 14 residues. Between the trimmed V and J ends, which lost 0 bases and 9 bases, there was a span of 9 bases. Germline CDR1 is MNHEY and CDR2 is SVGEGT. Here the CDR3 DNA reads TGTGCCAGCAGTTACTCGGTAGAGACTTCACCCCTCCACTTT. Encoded protein: CASSYSVETSPLHF.